This T cell receptor beta chain was found in a study of blood T cell repertoires in COVID-19. The overall study: The United States, Italy and Spain were the sources of the acute and convalescent COVID-19 samples. The analysed material was cDNA or gDNA that came from T cells, B-cell-depleted T cells, or PBMCs.

Original processing methods: Researchers report that nucleated cell counts were estimated from reference gene primer amplification. The table came from immunoSEQ multiplex PCR; TCRdb's copy has only in-frame clones and leaves some out. V and J calls and clone size are given by that table; D and trimming were obtained from the DNA. This sample has under 200,000 clones, with around four fifths found just once. Germline V CDR1 and CDR2: ENHRY, SYGVKD. CDR3 length: 11 residues. V lost 5 bases and J 3 bases, leaving 4 bases between the germline ends. The genes are TRBV10-3 and TRBJ1-1; D ambiguous. The sample was peripheral blood. The clonotype originates from a woman over 75 with active or convalescent COVID-19. The CDR3 coding sequence is TGTGCCATCAGTCAGGACACTGAAGCTTTCTTT. This encodes CAISQDTEAFF.